These 21 T cell receptor beta chains share one sample of origin, sequenced in a study of cytomegalovirus exposure and HLA in healthy donors. The protocol was immunoSEQ multiplex PCR, while the TCRdb copy is restricted to in-frame clones and leaves out a portion. The sample consists of some 45,000 clones, about 93% of them appearing once. Sequencing used PBMCs. The receptors shown here come from a man younger than 30 in good health and CMV-seronegative.

The V gene is TRBV6-6, the J gene TRBJ1-1; D is unclear. The CDR3 contains 11 residues. Looked up from germline, CDR1 is MNHNY and CDR2 is SVGAGI (reference sequence). The V end was cut by 2 bases, the J end by 7 bases, with 5 bases between. The CDR3 sequence: CASSYGSEAFF. The CDR3, as DNA: TGTGCCAGCAGTTACGGCAGTGAAGCTTTCTTT.

The chain employs TRBV9 and TRBJ2-2, with 7 bases aligning to TRBD2. In germline, CDR1 is SGDLS, CDR2 YYNGEE. V was clipped by 4 bases and J by 0 bases; unmatched bases: 6. The CDR3 length is 16 residues. The DNA of the CDR3 is TGTGCCAGCAGCAGTCTAGCGGACGCGAACACCGGGGAGCTGTTTTTT. Its translation: CASSSLADANTGELFF.

This clone was seen once. This rearrangement joins TRBV11-1 to TRBJ1-5; D is ambiguous. The CDR3 consists of 14 residues. Germline V CDR1 and CDR2: SGHAT, FQDESV (reference sequence). Trimming took 5 bases from V and 3 from J, leaving 11 bases between them. CDR3 loop: CASSPAGDNQPQHF. The DNA of the CDR3 is TGTGCCAGCAGCCCAGCAGGCGACAATCAGCCCCAGCATTTT.

The chain has TRBV29-1 and TRBJ2-1; D is perhaps TRBD2 (6 bases). Germline V gene sequence: CDR1 SQVTM, CDR2 ANQGSEA. The length of the CDR3 is 13 residues. The germline V and J ends were trimmed by 8 bases and 0 bases, with 11 bases remaining between them. CDR3 region: CSTAGSSYNEQFF. For the CDR3, the DNA is TGCAGCACAGCGGGTAGCTCCTACAATGAGCAGTTCTTC.

The count of this clone is one. The chain is built from TRBV6-6 and TRBJ1-2; D perhaps matches TRBD1 (6 bases). The CDR3 is 13 amino acids. From germline, CDR1 is MNHNY and CDR2 SVGAGI (reference sequence). V lost 5 bases and J lost 2, with 9 bases in between. The chain's CDR3 is CASSRDRNYGYTF. The CDR3 nucleotides read TGTGCCAGCAGTCGAGACAGGAACTATGGCTACACCTTC.

The rearrangement joins TRBV2 to TRBJ1-1; possible D gene TRBD1, 6 bases. With 6 bases removed from V and 0 bases from J, the gap between germline ends came to 14 bases. Germline-derived CDR1 and CDR2 are SNHLY and FYNNEI. The CDR3 consists of 15 residues. The CDR3 here is CASSAQGTMNTEAFF. The CDR3 DNA reads as TGTGCCAGCAGCGCGCAGGGGACCATGAACACTGAAGCTTTCTTT.

CDR3 sequence: CASTLLGGFPYNEQFF. The DNA of the CDR3 is TGTGCCAGCACGCTCTTAGGGGGCTTTCCTTACAATGAGCAGTTCTTC. The genes are TRBV9 and TRBJ2-1; 7 bases map to TRBD1. The CDR3 is made up of 16 amino acids. Trimming removed 6 bases from V and 4 bases from J; junction bases left unmatched: 13. Germline V CDR1 and CDR2: SGDLS, YYNGEE. Full variable domain (remainder filled in from reference TRBV9 and TRBJ2-1): DSGVTQTPKHLITATGQRVTLRCSPRSGDLSVYWYQQSLDQGLQFLIQYYNGEERAKGNILERFSAQQFPDLHSELNLSSLELGDSALYFCASTLLGGFPYNEQFFGPGTRLTVL.

This clone was seen once. The J gene is TRBJ2-7, the V gene TRBV14; D is possibly TRBD2 (6 bases). The V end lost 1 base, the J end lost 5 bases, and 24 bases lay between the germline ends. Germline assignment: CDR1 SGHDN and CDR2 FVKESK. The CDR3 consists of 18 residues. The DNA of the CDR3 is TGTGCCAGCAGCCAAGGCTGGACTATGAGGAGCCAAGTCGACGAGCAGTACTTC. Translated, it gives CASSQGWTMRSQVDEQYF.

V gene TRBV2 combines with J gene TRBJ2-3; a possible D gene is TRBD2 (6 bases). V was shortened by 5 bases and J by 3 bases, with 15 bases between the two germline ends. Germline V gives CDR1 SNHLY, CDR2 FYNNEI. The CDR3 extends over 15 amino acids. CDR3 DNA: TGTGCCAGCAGTCACATTCCGGCGGGGACAGATACGCAGTATTTT. This gives the protein CASSHIPAGTDTQYF.

The gene calls are TRBV5-1 and TRBJ2-7; no definite D call. Germline V CDR1 and CDR2: SGHRS, YFSETQ. The CDR3 loop spans 15 amino acids. V lost 0 bases and J lost 4, with 14 bases in between. The CDR3 sequence: CASSLDQVSSYEQYF. Here the CDR3 DNA reads TGCGCCAGCAGCTTGGATCAGGTATCGTCTTACGAGCAGTACTTC.

The J gene is TRBJ2-5, the V gene TRBV5-1; 10 nucleotides agree with TRBD2. This CDR3 has 15 residues. The germline V gene encodes CDR1 SGHRS and CDR2 YFSETQ. Trimming removed 0 bases from V and 3 bases from J; junction bases left unmatched: 2. The CDR3 nucleotides are TGCGCCAGCAGCTTGGGTGGACTAGCGGAAGAGACCCAGTACTTC. As protein: CASSLGGLAEETQYF.

The V and J genes are TRBV9 and TRBJ2-3; 11 bases line up with TRBD2. CDR1 SGDLS and CDR2 YYNGEE come from the germline V gene. The CDR3 loop spans 15 amino acids. J gave up 4 bases and V 3 bases, and 4 bases lay outside the gene matches. CDR3 in DNA: TGTGCCAGCAGCGGTACTAGCGGGAGTGCAGATACGCAGTATTTT. It is translated as CASSGTSGSADTQYF.

The V and J genes are TRBV6-4 and TRBJ2-2; TRBD2 agrees at 13 bases. The CDR3 totals 14 residues. Per the germline V gene, CDR1 is MRHNA and CDR2 is SNTAGT. V lost 10 bases, J lost 6 bases, and 5 bases stayed unmatched. CDR3 sequence reads: CATRTSGSPGELFF. CDR3 DNA: TGTGCCACCAGGACTAGCGGGAGTCCCGGGGAGCTGTTTTTT.

The chain uses TRBV29-1 and TRBJ2-7, with 9 positions matching TRBD2. This CDR3 comprises 14 residues. The V and J ends lost 7 bases and 2 bases, in that order; junction bases with no gene match: 9. CDR1 SQVTM and CDR2 ANQGSEA come from the germline V gene. The CDR3 sequence is CSAFSGRPTYEQYF. As DNA, the CDR3 is TGCAGCGCCTTCAGCGGGAGGCCTACCTACGAGCAGTACTTC.

The chain has TRBV21-1 and TRBJ1-4. TRBV21-1 is a listed pseudogene. The CDR3 has 16 amino acids. CDR3 sequence: CASSIMKPSTNEKLFF. The CDR3 nucleotides are TGTGCCAGCAGCATAATGAAGCCATCAACTAATGAAAAACTGTTTTTT.

The rearrangement uses TRBV4-2 and TRBJ1-4; 7 bases match TRBD1. The V segment lost 4 bases and the J segment 6 bases; nucleotides outside the gene matches: 5. Germline V gives CDR1 LGHNA, CDR2 YNFKEQ. CDR3 size: 14 residues. CDR3 sequence reads: CASSLDRVHEKLFF. DNA of the CDR3: TGTGCCAGCAGCCTCGACAGGGTCCATGAAAAACTGTTTTTT.

The V and J genes are TRBV7-2 and TRBJ2-1; 12 bases are a match to TRBD1. The germline V gene encodes CDR1 SGHTA and CDR2 FQGNSA. CDR3 size: 17 residues. The V segment lost 5 bases and the J segment 6 bases; nucleotides outside the gene matches: 11. The CDR3 spells CASSNDPGQGARNEQFF. The CDR3 DNA reads TGTGCCAGCAGCAATGACCCGGGACAGGGGGCCCGCAATGAGCAGTTCTTC. Looking up the rest from reference TRBV7-2 and TRBJ2-1 gives the full variable domain: GAGVSQSPSNKVTEKGKDVELRCDPISGHTALYWYRQSLGQGLEFLIYFQGNSAPDKSGLPSDRFSAERTGGSVSTLTIQRTQQEDSAVYLCASSNDPGQGARNEQFFGPGTRLTVL.

This sequence joins TRBV6-1 and TRBJ2-2, with D tentatively TRBD1 (6 bases). The V and J ends lost 3 bases and 4 bases respectively, with 9 bases between them. This CDR3 has 14 amino acids. Per germline, CDR1 MNHNS and CDR2 SASEGT. As DNA, the CDR3 is TGTGCCAGCAGTGACCAGGGGTTCACCGGGGAGCTGTTTTTT. Residues: CASSDQGFTGELFF.

The chain links TRBV27 to TRBJ2-1, with D hard to call. CDR1 is MNHEY and CDR2 is SMNVEV in the germline V gene (reference sequence). CDR3 length: 16 residues. The V gene lost 0 bases and the J gene lost 0 bases, with 9 bases spanning the gap. CDR3 nucleotide sequence: TGTGCCAGCAGTTTATCAATAAGTAGCTCCTACAATGAGCAGTTCTTC. Translating gives CASSLSISSSYNEQFF.

The chain combines TRBV15 with TRBJ1-3; D possibly corresponds to TRBD1 (6 bases). Trimming took 5 bases from V and 4 from J, leaving 18 bases between them. From germline, CDR1 is LNHNV and CDR2 YYDKDF (reference sequence). CDR3 length equals 16 residues. CDR3 protein: CATSLVTGRKGNTIYF. CDR3 nucleotide sequence: TGTGCCACCAGCTTGGTAACAGGGAGAAAAGGAAACACCATATATTTT.

The chain carries TRBV7-3 and TRBJ2-3, with 12 bases that match TRBD1. V shed 5 bases and J 4 bases; nucleotides not matched to a gene: 4. Germline values: CDR1 SGHTA, CDR2 FQGTGA. CDR3 length equals 15 residues. CDR3 in amino acids: CASSAGTGGSDTQYF. The CDR3 DNA reads TGTGCCAGCAGCGCCGGGACAGGGGGCTCAGATACGCAGTATTTT. Full variable domain (remainder filled in from reference TRBV7-3 and TRBJ2-3): GAGVSQTPSNKVTEKGKYVELRCDPISGHTALYWYRQSLGQGPEFLIYFQGTGAADDSGLPNDRFFAVRPEGSVSTLKIQRTERGDSAVYLCASSAGTGGSDTQYFGPGTRLTVL.